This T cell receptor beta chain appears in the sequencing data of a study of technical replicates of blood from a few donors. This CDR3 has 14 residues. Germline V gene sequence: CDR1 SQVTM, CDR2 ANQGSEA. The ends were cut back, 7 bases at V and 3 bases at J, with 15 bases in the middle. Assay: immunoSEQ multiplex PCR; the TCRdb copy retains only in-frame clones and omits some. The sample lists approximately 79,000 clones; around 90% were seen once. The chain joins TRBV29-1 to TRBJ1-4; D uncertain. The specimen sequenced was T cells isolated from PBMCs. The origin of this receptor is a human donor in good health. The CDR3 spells CSGERVGSNEKLFF. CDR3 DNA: TGCAGCGGGGAGAGGGTAGGGTCTAATGAAAAACTGTTTTTT.